Presented here are 22 T cell receptor beta chains from one specimen sequenced in a study of OX40 agonist ivuxolimab in advanced cancers. Libraries were prepared by immunoSEQ multiplex PCR; TCRdb keeps only in-frame clonotypes and omits some of them. The table includes about 62,000 clones, nearly 90% detected once. Sequenced here: CD4+ or CD8+ T cells sorted from blood, sampled in a trial of the OX40 agonist ivuxolimab. The source of these receptors is an adult with an advanced solid tumor such as melanoma, head and neck, liver or kidney cancer.

Worth noting for this clone: Distinct nucleotide sequences in the sample also encode this CDR3. This chain links TRBV28 with TRBJ2-7; D is ambiguous. Trimming pared 4 bases from V and 3 bases from J, leaving 4 bases between. CDR1 is MDHEN and CDR2 is SYDVKM in the germline V gene. The CDR3 runs 11 residues. The CDR3 protein is CASSSIYEQYF. The CDR3 bases are TGTGCCAGCAGTTCCATCTACGAGCAGTACTTC.

This chain connects TRBV11-1 to TRBJ1-1; 10 nucleotides align to TRBD1. V was pared by 0 bases and J by 4 bases, with 2 bases of the junction left unmatched. CDR3 length: 15 residues. Germline V gene lookup returns CDR1 SGHAT and CDR2 FQDESV (reference sequence). The DNA of the CDR3 is TGTGCCAGCAGCTTAGCCCGGGACAGGGGCACTGAAGCTTTCTTT. Its protein is CASSLARDRGTEAFF.

The chain carries TRBV7-2 and TRBJ1-1; D is unresolved. The germline V and J ends were trimmed by 2 bases and 1 base, with 11 bases remaining between them. Looked up from germline, CDR1 is SGHTA and CDR2 is FQGNSA. CDR3 size: 15 residues. In DNA, the CDR3 is TGTGCCAGCAGCTTATCGGGCAGAGGGAACACTGAAGCTTTCTTT. Translation gives CASSLSGRGNTEAFF.

The chain joins TRBV7-2 to TRBJ1-4; D unclear. V was cut by 5 bases and J by 8 bases, with 9 bases left in between. Germline CDR1 and CDR2: SGHTA and FQGNSA. The CDR3 is made up of 12 amino acids. The CDR3 reads CASSRSREKLFF. CDR3 nucleotides: TGTGCCAGCAGCCGAAGTCGGGAAAAACTGTTTTTT.

In this sample, this clone turned up once. This sequence joins TRBV27 and TRBJ1-5, with 9 bases lining up with TRBD1. The V segment lost 5 bases and the J segment 1 base; nucleotides outside the gene matches: 3. The CDR3 covers 15 residues. In germline, CDR1 is MNHEY, CDR2 SMNVEV (reference sequence). CDR3 protein: CASSAGTGSNQPQHF. CDR3 in DNA: TGTGCCAGCAGTGCCGGGACAGGGAGCAATCAGCCCCAGCATTTT.

This sequence joins TRBV6-6 and TRBJ2-7; D is perhaps TRBD1 or TRBD2 (5 bases each). Trimming left V 5 bases short and J 0 bases short, with 11 bases between. Germline assignment: CDR1 MNHNY and CDR2 SVGAGI (reference sequence). CDR3 length: 14 residues. The CDR3 nucleotides are TGTGCCAGCAGTAGGGACCTCAGCTCCTACGAGCAGTACTTC. Amino acid sequence: CASSRDLSSYEQYF.

In this sample, this clone turned up a few times. This chain connects TRBV5-1 to TRBJ2-1; TRBD2 matches at 8 bases. The CDR3 runs to 16 residues. Germline V CDR1 and CDR2: SGHRS, YFSETQ. V gave up 0 bases and J gave up 0 bases; unmatched junction bases: 2. CDR3 coding DNA: TGCGCCAGCAGCTTGGGACTAGCGACCTCCTACAATGAGCAGTTCTTC. As protein: CASSLGLATSYNEQFF.

The chain employs TRBV28 and TRBJ1-3; D is perhaps TRBD1 (5 bases). The V end lost 5 bases, the J end lost 7 bases, and 12 bases lay between the germline ends. The CDR3 is 13 amino acids. Germline lookup yields CDR1 MDHEN and CDR2 SYDVKM. This CDR3 reads CASSPPGRNTIYF. The CDR3 DNA reads as TGTGCCAGCAGTCCCCCAGGGAGGAACACCATATATTTT. The whole variable domain, filled in from reference TRBV28 and TRBJ1-3, reads DVKVTQSSRYLVKRTGEKVFLECVQDMDHENMFWYRQDPGLGLRLIYFSYDVKMKEKGDIPEGYSVSREKKERFSLILESASTNQTSMYLCASSPPGRNTIYFGEGSWLTVV.

V usage is TRBV15 and J usage is TRBJ2-3; no reliable D call. The V gene's germline CDR1 is LNHNV and CDR2 YYDKDF (reference sequence). Trimming removed 2 bases at V and 2 bases at J, with 20 bases between. CDR3 length equals 18 residues. The CDR3 DNA reads as TGTGCCACCAGCAGACTTATTTCGGCAGGTGCCATCACAGATACGCAGTATTTT. This sequence encodes CATSRLISAGAITDTQYF.

A few counts support this clone. The rearrangement links TRBV19 to TRBJ1-1; D is undetermined. The CDR3 has 12 amino acids. Germline loops: CDR1 LNHDA, CDR2 SQIVND (reference sequence). V lost 6 bases, J lost 5 bases, and 10 bases lay in between. CDR3 in amino acids: CASRGFGTEAFF. CDR3 DNA sequence: TGTGCCAGTAGAGGGTTTGGGACTGAAGCTTTCTTT. The full variable domain, completed using reference TRBV19 and TRBJ1-1, is DGGITQSPKYLFRKEGQNVTLSCEQNLNHDAMYWYRQDPGQGLRLIYYSQIVNDFQKGDIAEGYSVSREKKESFPLTVTSAQKNPTAFYLCASRGFGTEAFFGQGTRLTVV.

The chain recombines TRBV5-1 with TRBJ2-2; the D call may be TRBD1 or TRBD2 (5 bases each). V lost 4 bases and J lost 1, with 14 bases in between. CDR3 length: 16 residues. Germline loops: CDR1 SGHRS, CDR2 YFSETQ. The CDR3 loop is CASSGTGTVNTGELFF. The CDR3 coding sequence is TGCGCCAGCAGCGGAACCGGGACGGTGAACACCGGGGAGCTGTTTTTT.

The rearrangement uses TRBV7-3 and TRBJ2-3, with 8 bases fitting TRBD2. The CDR3 spans 17 residues. The V and J ends lost 1 base and 5 bases, in that order; junction bases with no gene match: 11. Germline V CDR1 and CDR2: SGHTA, FQGTGA. CDR3 nucleotides: TGTGCCAGCAGCTTAATTGGTAGCGGGGACTGGCAAGATACGCAGTATTTT. It codes for CASSLIGSGDWQDTQYF.

This clone was counted a single time. This chain uses TRBV6-6 with TRBJ2-3; D gene ambiguous. Between the trimmed V and J ends, which lost 0 bases and 5 bases, there was a span of 9 bases. The CDR3 loop spans 14 amino acids. CDR1 and CDR2 from the germline V gene are MNHNY and SVGAGI (reference sequence). For the CDR3, the DNA is TGTGCCAGCAGTTACTCAGGGAAGGAAGATACGCAGTATTTT. This sequence encodes CASSYSGKEDTQYF.

The V call is TRBV18, the J call TRBJ2-2, with D unresolved. Between the trimmed V and J ends, which lost 7 bases and 0 bases, there was a span of 3 bases. The CDR3 consists of 12 residues. CDR1 KGHSH and CDR2 LQKENI come from the germline V gene. CDR3 protein: CASFTNTGELFF. The CDR3 DNA follows: TGTGCCAGCTTCACGAACACCGGGGAGCTGTTTTTT.

V usage is TRBV18 and J usage is TRBJ2-2; D remains unclear. CDR3 length: 17 residues. CDR1 and CDR2 from the germline V gene are KGHSH and LQKENI. Trimming shortened V by 3 bases and J by 4 bases, and 18 bases separated the two germline ends. Written as DNA, the CDR3 is TGTGCCAGCTCACCCCCTTCCGGGTCTCTCCTCACCGGGGAGCTGTTTTTT. It codes for CASSPPSGSLLTGELFF.

The rearrangement uses TRBV6-1 and TRBJ2-7, with a tentative D call TRBD1 (6 bases). Between the trimmed V and J ends, which lost 6 bases and 4 bases, there was a span of 13 bases. The CDR3 covers 13 residues. Germline V CDR1 and CDR2: MNHNS, SASEGT. CDR3 amino acids: CASRKPTGYEQYF. The CDR3 bases are TGTGCCAGCAGAAAACCCACAGGGTACGAGCAGTACTTC.

The V and J genes are TRBV7-8 and TRBJ1-4; the D is unclear. Germline loops: CDR1 SGHVS, CDR2 FQNEAQ. The CDR3 consists of 12 residues. The germline V and J ends were trimmed by 5 bases and 13 bases, with 14 bases remaining between them. The CDR3 loop reads CASSPERVRLFF. DNA of the CDR3: TGTGCCAGCAGCCCCGAGAGGGTTCGACTGTTTTTT.

In this sample, this clone turned up once. The rearrangement uses TRBV7-9 and TRBJ1-6, with D possibly matching TRBD1 (5 bases). Germline assignment: CDR1 SEHNR and CDR2 FQNEAQ (reference sequence). CDR3 size: 14 residues. The V end was cut by 3 bases, the J end by 13 bases, with 16 bases between. The CDR3 protein is CASSLVAEGFPLHF. The CDR3 nucleotides are TGTGCCAGCAGCTTGGTCGCGGAGGGGTTTCCCCTCCACTTT.

A word on this clone: Other DNA sequences in this sample translate to the same CDR3. CDR3 nucleotides: TGTGCCAGCAGCTTAGGGGAGCTAGCGAGGGAGTTCTTC. Protein sequence: CASSLGELAREFF. The chain uses TRBV7-2 and TRBJ2-1, with a weak D call TRBD2 (6 bases). This CDR3 is built from 13 residues. Germline CDR1 is SGHTA and CDR2 is FQGNSA. V lost 1 base and J 14 bases, leaving 15 bases between the germline ends.

The CDR3 is CASSSEDTQYF. The CDR3 DNA reads TGTGCCAGCAGTTCAGAAGATACGCAGTATTTT. The chain recombines TRBV28 with TRBJ2-3, with D unresolved. V lost 4 bases and J 5 bases, leaving 4 bases between the germline ends. Germline V lookup: CDR1 MDHEN, CDR2 SYDVKM. The CDR3 runs to 11 residues.

A few counts support this clone. The chain carries TRBV7-2 and TRBJ1-2, with 9 bases identical to TRBD1. V lost 5 bases and J lost 8; bases outside the gene matches: 12. This CDR3 spans 15 amino acids. CDR1 is SGHTA, CDR2 FQGNSA, per germline. The CDR3 DNA reads as TGTGCCAGCAGCGGGCCGGGACAGGGATCTAGCGGCTACACCTTC. Amino acids: CASSGPGQGSSGYTF.

The V and J genes are TRBV7-3 and TRBJ1-5, with no clear D. This CDR3 has 16 residues. V shed 5 bases and J shed 6 bases, with 20 bases lying between them. Germline V lookup: CDR1 SGHTA, CDR2 FQGTGA. The CDR3 DNA follows: TGTGCCAGCAGCCCCAGTGTGATGGGTTACCGTCAGCCCCAGCATTTT. Its protein is CASSPSVMGYRQPQHF.